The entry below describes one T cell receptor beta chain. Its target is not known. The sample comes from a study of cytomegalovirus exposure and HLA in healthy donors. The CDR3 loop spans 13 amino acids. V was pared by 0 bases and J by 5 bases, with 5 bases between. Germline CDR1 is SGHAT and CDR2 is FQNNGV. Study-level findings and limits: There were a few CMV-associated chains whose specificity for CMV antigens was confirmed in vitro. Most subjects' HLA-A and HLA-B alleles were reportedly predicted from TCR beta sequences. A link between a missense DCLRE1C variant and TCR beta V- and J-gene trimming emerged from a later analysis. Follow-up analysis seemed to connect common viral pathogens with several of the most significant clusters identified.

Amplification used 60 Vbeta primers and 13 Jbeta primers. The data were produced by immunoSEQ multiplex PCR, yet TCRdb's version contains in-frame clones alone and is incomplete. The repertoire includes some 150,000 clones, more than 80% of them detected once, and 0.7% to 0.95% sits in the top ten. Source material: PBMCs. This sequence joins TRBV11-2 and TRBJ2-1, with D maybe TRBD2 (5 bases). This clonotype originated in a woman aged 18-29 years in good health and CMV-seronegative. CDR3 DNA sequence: TGTGCCAGCAGCTTAGACGGGGACAATGAGCAGTTCTTC. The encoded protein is CASSLDGDNEQFF.